Here is one T cell receptor beta chain with its context. Authors' analysis steps: From reference gene primer amplification, estimates of nucleated cell counts were derived. Profiled with immunoSEQ multiplex PCR; TCRdb holds only in-frame clones, not every one. V, J and clone size are those of that table, while D and trimming were read from the DNA. Of 200,000 to 250,000 clones listed, about 91% are singletons. The sample comes from a study of blood T cell repertoires in COVID-19. Study summary: Acute and convalescent COVID-19 specimens originated in the United States, Italy and Spain. In each case, the material was cDNA or gDNA derived from T cells, B-cell-depleted T cells, or PBMCs.

This CDR3 contains 13 residues. Between the trimmed V and J ends, which lost 3 bases and 3 bases, there was a span of 9 bases. Germline CDR1 is LGHDT and CDR2 is YNNKEL (reference sequence). This TCR was recovered from a woman in her forties or fifties with acute COVID-19. The sequenced sample consisted of PBMCs or T cells enriched from blood (not recorded which). The chain combines TRBV3-1 (or the pseudogene TRBV3-2) with TRBJ2-7; D is unclear. CDR3: CASSQEDIYEQYF. CDR3 in DNA: TGTGCCAGCAGCCAGGAAGACATCTACGAGCAGTACTTC.